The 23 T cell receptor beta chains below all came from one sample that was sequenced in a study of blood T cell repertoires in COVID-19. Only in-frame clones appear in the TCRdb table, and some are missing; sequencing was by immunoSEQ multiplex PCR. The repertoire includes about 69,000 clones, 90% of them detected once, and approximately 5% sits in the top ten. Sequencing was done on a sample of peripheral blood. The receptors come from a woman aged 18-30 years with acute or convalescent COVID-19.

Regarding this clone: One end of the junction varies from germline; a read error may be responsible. CDR3 in amino acids: CASSGVAGNQPQHF. Written as DNA, the CDR3 is TGTGCCAGTAGTGGGGTAGCTGGCAATCAGCCCCAGCATTTT. The chain has TRBV2 and TRBJ1-5; D unclear. The CDR3 spans 14 residues. Germline V CDR1 and CDR2: SNHLY, FYNNEI.

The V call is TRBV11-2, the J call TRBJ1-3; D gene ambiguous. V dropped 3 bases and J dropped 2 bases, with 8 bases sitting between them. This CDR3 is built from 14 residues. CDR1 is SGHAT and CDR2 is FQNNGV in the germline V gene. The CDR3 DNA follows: TGTGCCAGCAGCTTGCCGGGAGCTGGAAACACCATATATTTT. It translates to CASSLPGAGNTIYF.

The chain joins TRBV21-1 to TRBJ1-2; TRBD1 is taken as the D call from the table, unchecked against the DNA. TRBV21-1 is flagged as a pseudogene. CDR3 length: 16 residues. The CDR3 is CASSKAVQGANYGYTF. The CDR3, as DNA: TGTGCCAGCAGCAAAGCGGTTCAGGGGGCTAACTATGGCTACACCTTC.

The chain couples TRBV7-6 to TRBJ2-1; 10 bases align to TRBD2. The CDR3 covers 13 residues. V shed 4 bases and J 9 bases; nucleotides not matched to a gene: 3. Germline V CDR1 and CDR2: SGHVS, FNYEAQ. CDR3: CASSSWTSGEQFF. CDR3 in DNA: TGTGCCAGCAGCTCCTGGACTAGCGGTGAGCAGTTCTTC.

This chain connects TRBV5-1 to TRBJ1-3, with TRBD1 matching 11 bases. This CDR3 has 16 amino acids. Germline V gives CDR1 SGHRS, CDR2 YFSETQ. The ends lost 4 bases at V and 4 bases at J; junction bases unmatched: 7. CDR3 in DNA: TGCGCCAGCAGCACAGGACAGGGGGCGACCGGAAACACCATATATTTT. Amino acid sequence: CASSTGQGATGNTIYF.

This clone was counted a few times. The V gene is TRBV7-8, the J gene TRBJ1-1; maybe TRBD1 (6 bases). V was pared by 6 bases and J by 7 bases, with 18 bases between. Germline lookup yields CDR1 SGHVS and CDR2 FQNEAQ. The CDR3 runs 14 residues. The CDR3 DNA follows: TGTGCCAGCAGTACAAACAGGGCAGGCAATGAAGCTTTCTTT. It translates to CASSTNRAGNEAFF.

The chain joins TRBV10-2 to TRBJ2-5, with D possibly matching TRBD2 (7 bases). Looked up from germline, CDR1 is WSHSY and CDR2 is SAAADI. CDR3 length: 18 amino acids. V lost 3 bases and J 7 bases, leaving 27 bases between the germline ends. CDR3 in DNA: TGCGCCAGCAGTGACCCGAGGGGGGGCGGGGGACACCCGAGGACCCAGTACTTC. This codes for CASSDPRGGGGHPRTQYF.

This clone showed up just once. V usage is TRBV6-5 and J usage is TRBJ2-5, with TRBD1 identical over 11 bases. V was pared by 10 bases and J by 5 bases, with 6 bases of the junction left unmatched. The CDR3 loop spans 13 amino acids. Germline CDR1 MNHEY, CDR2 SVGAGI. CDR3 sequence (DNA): TGTGCCACCCGGACAGGGGGCGCGGAGACCCAGTACTTC. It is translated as CATRTGGAETQYF.

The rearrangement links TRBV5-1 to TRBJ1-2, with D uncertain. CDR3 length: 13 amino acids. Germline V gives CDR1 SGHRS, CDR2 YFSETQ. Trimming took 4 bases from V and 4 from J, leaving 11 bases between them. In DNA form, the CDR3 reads TGCGCCAGCAGCCCCTCGACATCCTATGGCTACACCTTC. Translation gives CASSPSTSYGYTF.

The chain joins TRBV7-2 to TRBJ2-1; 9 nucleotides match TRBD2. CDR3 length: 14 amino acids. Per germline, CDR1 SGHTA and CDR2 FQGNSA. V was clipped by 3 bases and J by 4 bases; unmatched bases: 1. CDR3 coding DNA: TGTGCCAGCAGCTTCCTAGCGGGGTACAATGAGCAGTTCTTC. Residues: CASSFLAGYNEQFF.

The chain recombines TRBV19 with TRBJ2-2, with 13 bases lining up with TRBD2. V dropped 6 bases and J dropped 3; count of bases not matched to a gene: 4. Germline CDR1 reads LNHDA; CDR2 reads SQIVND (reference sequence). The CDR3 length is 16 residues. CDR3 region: CASSSLAGGDTGELFF. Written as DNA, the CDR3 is TGTGCCAGTAGCTCACTAGCGGGAGGGGACACCGGGGAGCTGTTTTTT.

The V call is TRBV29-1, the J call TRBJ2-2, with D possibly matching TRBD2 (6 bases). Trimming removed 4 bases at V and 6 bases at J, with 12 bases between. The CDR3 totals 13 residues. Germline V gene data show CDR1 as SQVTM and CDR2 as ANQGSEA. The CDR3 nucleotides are TGCAGCGTTGCTGTTTCGGGGGCCGGGGAGCTGTTTTTT. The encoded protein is CSVAVSGAGELFF.

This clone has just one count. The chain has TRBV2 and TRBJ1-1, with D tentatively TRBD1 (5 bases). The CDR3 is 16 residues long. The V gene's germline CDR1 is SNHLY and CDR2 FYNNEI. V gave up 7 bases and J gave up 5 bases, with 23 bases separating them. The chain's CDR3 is CASMMAQGADRTEAFF. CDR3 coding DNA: TGTGCCAGCATGATGGCCCAGGGTGCCGATAGGACTGAAGCTTTCTTT.

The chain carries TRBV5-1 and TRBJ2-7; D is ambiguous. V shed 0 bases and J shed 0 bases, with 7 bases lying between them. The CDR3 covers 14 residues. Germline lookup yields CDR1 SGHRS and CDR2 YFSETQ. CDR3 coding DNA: TGCGCCAGCAGCTTGGTTGGCAGCTCCTACGAGCAGTACTTC. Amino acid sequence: CASSLVGSSYEQYF.

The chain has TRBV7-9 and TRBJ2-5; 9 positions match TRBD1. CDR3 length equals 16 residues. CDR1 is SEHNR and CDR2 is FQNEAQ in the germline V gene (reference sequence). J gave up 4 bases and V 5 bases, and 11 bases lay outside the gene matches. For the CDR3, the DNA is TGTGCCAGCAGCATACGAATTCAGGGACAGGGAGAGACCCAGTACTTC. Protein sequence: CASSIRIQGQGETQYF.

The DNA of the CDR3 is TGCGCCAGCATTCCAAACAGGGACCTCTCTGCAACTAATGAAAAACTGTTTTTT. It specifies CASIPNRDLSATNEKLFF. This rearrangement joins TRBV23-1 to TRBJ1-4, with D perhaps TRBD1 (6 bases). TRBV23-1 is treated as an ORF (open reading frame) with a function not yet certain. The CDR3 runs to 18 residues. The V end was cut by 7 bases, the J end by 0 bases, with 21 bases between.

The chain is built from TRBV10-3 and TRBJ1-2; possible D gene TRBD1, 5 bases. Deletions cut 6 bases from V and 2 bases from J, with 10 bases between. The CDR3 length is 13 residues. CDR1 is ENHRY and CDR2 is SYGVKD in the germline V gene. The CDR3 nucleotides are TGTGCCATCAGCGACAGACCAAACTATGGCTACACCTTC. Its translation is CAISDRPNYGYTF.

The CDR3 sequence: CASSSYRALRTDTQYF. CDR3 DNA: TGTGCCAGCAGCTCTTACAGGGCGCTACGCACAGATACGCAGTATTTT. This rearrangement joins TRBV5-4 to TRBJ2-3; TRBD1 is a possible D gene (6 bases). The ends were cut back, 3 bases at V and 1 base at J, with 15 bases in the middle. Germline V lookup: CDR1 SGHNT, CDR2 YYREEE (reference sequence). The CDR3 sequence is 16 residues long. Based on the CDR3 plus reference TRBV5-4 and TRBJ2-3, the full variable domain is ETGVTQSPTHLIKTRGQQVTLRCSSQSGHNTVSWYQQALGQGPQFIFQYYREEENGRGNFPPRFSGLQFPNYSSELNVNALELDDSALYLCASSSYRALRTDTQYFGPGTRLTVL.

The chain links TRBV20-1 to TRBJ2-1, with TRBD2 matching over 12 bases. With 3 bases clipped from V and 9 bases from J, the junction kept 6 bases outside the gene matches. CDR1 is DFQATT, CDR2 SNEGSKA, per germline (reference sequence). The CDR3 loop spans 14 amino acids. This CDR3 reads CSASALAGGPEQFF. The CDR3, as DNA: TGCAGTGCTAGTGCTCTAGCGGGAGGGCCTGAGCAGTTCTTC.

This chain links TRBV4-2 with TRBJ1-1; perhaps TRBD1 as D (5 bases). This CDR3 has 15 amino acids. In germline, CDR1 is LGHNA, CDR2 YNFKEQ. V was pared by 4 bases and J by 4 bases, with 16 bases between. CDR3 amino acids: CASSRSGGFSTEAFF. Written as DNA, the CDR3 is TGTGCCAGCAGCCGCTCGGGGGGGTTCTCCACTGAAGCTTTCTTT.

This chain's CDR3 is CASSLEGGTAEKLFF. For the CDR3, the DNA is TGTGCCAGCAGCTTAGAGGGTGGGACAGCGGAAAAACTGTTTTTT. This chain connects TRBV7-2 to TRBJ1-4; 7 bases are a match to TRBD1. CDR1 and CDR2 from the germline V gene are SGHTA and FQGNSA. The CDR3 is made up of 15 amino acids. J lost 8 bases, V lost 1 base, and 7 bases had no gene match.

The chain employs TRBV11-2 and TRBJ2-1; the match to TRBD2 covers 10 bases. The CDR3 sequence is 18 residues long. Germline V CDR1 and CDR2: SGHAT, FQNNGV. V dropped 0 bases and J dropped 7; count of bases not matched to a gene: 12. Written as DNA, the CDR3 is TGTGCCAGCAGCTTAGAACGTAAGCGGGAGGGCCGGTGGAATGAGCAGTTCTTC. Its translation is CASSLERKREGRWNEQFF. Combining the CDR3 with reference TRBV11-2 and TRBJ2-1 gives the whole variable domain EAGVAQSPRYKIIEKRQSVAFWCNPISGHATLYWYQQILGQGPKLLIQFQNNGVVDDSQLPKDRFSAERLKGVDSTLKIQPAKLEDSAVYLCASSLERKREGRWNEQFFGPGTRLTVL.

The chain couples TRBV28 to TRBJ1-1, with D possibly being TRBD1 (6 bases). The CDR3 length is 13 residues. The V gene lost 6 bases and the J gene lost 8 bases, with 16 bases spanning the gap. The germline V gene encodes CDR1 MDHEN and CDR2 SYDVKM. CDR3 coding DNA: TGTGCCAGCAGCGGGCGGGGGACAATCGAAGCTTTCTTT. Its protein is CASSGRGTIEAFF.